This TCR beta chain was sequenced in a study of beta chain features in type 1 diabetes. Findings of the study overall: Moderate but significant shortening of TCRB CDR3s was recorded in all four CD4+ subsets from Type 1 diabetes patients.

V was clipped by 5 bases and J by 5 bases, with 18 bases between them. CDR3 length equals 15 residues. The germline V gene encodes CDR1 SNHLY and CDR2 FYNNEI. There are many counts of this clone. Its cognate antigen is unknown. TCRB transcripts that were expressed got sequenced, as all of the isolated RNA had been reverse transcribed. Produced via immunoSEQ multiplex PCR; TCRdb's table is partial and in-frame only. The table has about 340,000 clones, about a tenth seen once. This receptor was taken from a man aged 30-40 years with type 1 diabetes. This chain joins TRBV2 and TRBJ2-5; D might be TRBD2 (6 bases). The sample taken for sequencing was central memory CD4+ T cells from blood. CDR3 sequence: CASSPGRSPEETQYF. DNA of the CDR3: TGTGCCAGCAGTCCCGGGAGATCCCCGGAGGAGACCCAGTACTTC.